Listed below are T cell receptor beta chains from one sample, sequenced in a study of cytomegalovirus exposure and HLA in healthy donors. TCRdb's copy holds only in-frame clones and misses some; the assay was immunoSEQ multiplex PCR. The data hold some 190,000 clones, with approximately 78% observed a single time. What was sequenced was PBMCs. All receptors come from a male donor in good health and CMV-seronegative. Both conserved end residues are part of each CDR3. The D gene is left open where the match is weak. Some rows mark clone size as missing; the rest say once, few, many or name a class of expanded clone.

J: TRBJ2-7
size: .
V: TRBV19
D: .
DNA: TGTGCCAGTAGTATAGCCTTCCGAAGCGACGAGCAGTACTTC
CDR3: CASSIAFRSDEQYF

J: TRBJ1-2
size: .
V: TRBV9
D: .
DNA: TGTGCCAGCAGCGTAGGACAGGATTCTAACTATGGCTACACCTTC
CDR3: CASSVGQDSNYGYTF

J: TRBJ2-3
size: .
V: TRBV29-1
D: .
DNA: TGCAGCGTTGAGTCCCTCACAGATACGCAGTATTTT
CDR3: CSVESLTDTQYF

J: TRBJ2-7
size: .
V: TRBV15
D: .
DNA: TGTGCCACCAGCAGAGATCCGGCGGCAGGAGGGGACGAGCAGTACTTC
CDR3: CATSRDPAAGGDEQYF

J: TRBJ2-3
size: .
V: TRBV7-3
D: TRBD2
DNA: TGTGCCAGCAGCTTAGCGGGAGGAGATACGCAGTATTTT
CDR3: CASSLAGGDTQYF

J: TRBJ2-3
size: .
V: TRBV5-1
D: TRBD2
DNA: TGCGCCAGCAGCTTGGAGCAGGGACTAGCGGGGGGAGGGAGCACAGATACGCAGTATTTT
CDR3: CASSLEQGLAGGGSTDTQYF

J: TRBJ2-7
size: few
V: TRBV2
D: TRBD2
DNA: TGTGCCAGCAGTCCTAATAGCGGGAGTAGCTCCTACGAGCAGTACTTC
CDR3: CASSPNSGSSSYEQYF

J: TRBJ1-4
size: once
V: TRBV9
D: TRBD1
DNA: TGTGCCAGCAGCGCCGAGGGGGCGAAATGGGAAAAACTGTTTTTT
CDR3: CASSAEGAKWEKLFF

J: TRBJ2-3
size: .
V: TRBV27
D: TRBD2
DNA: TGTGCCAGCAGCGACCGGGACTACCAAGCAGATACGCAGTATTTT
CDR3: CASSDRDYQADTQYF

J: TRBJ2-1
size: .
V: TRBV6-1
D: .
DNA: TGTGCCAGCACCCTTACTGCAAGCTCCTACAATGAGCAGTTCTTC
CDR3: CASTLTASSYNEQFF

J: TRBJ1-1
size: .
V: TRBV4-1
D: .
DNA: TGCGCCAGCAGCCCGACAGAAAACACTGAAGCTTTCTTT
CDR3: CASSPTENTEAFF

J: TRBJ1-1
size: few
V: TRBV6-5
D: .
DNA: TGTGCCAGCAGTTACAAGCAGGGTGAAGCTTTCTTT
CDR3: CASSYKQGEAFF

J: TRBJ2-7
size: .
V: TRBV18
D: TRBD2
DNA: TGTGCCAGCTCACCCCTGGGAGGGCCGGACGAGCAGTACTTC
CDR3: CASSPLGGPDEQYF

J: TRBJ2-1
size: .
V: TRBV13
D: TRBD1
DNA: TGTGCCAGCAGCTTAGTGGGACAGGGGAGGGATGAGCAGTTCTTC
CDR3: CASSLVGQGRDEQFF

J: TRBJ2-5
size: .
V: TRBV7-3
D: TRBD2
DNA: TGTGCCAGCAGCGGGGGGAGGGGAGAGACCCAGTACTTC
CDR3: CASSGGRGETQYF

J: TRBJ2-7
size: .
V: TRBV7-9
D: .
DNA: TGTGCCAGCAGCTCCGACAGGTTCTACGAGCAGTACTTC
CDR3: CASSSDRFYEQYF

J: TRBJ1-1
size: .
V: TRBV7-3
D: TRBD1
DNA: TGTGCCAGCAGCTCGACAGGGGTCACTGAAGCTTTCTTT
CDR3: CASSSTGVTEAFF

J: TRBJ2-3
size: .
V: TRBV19
D: .
DNA: TGTGCCAGTAGGCCCTATGGACAGGAGGGGAACACGCAGTATTTT
CDR3: CASRPYGQEGNTQYF

J: TRBJ1-1
size: .
V: TRBV2
D: .
DNA: TGTGCCAGCAGTCCACACCCGAACACTGAAGCTTTCTTT
CDR3: CASSPHPNTEAFF

J: TRBJ2-1
size: .
V: TRBV4-2
D: TRBD1
DNA: TGTGCCAGCAGCCAAGTCGACAGGGTTGATGAGCAGTTCTTC
CDR3: CASSQVDRVDEQFF

J: TRBJ1-2
size: once
V: TRBV7-9
D: TRBD1
DNA: TGTGCCAGCAGCCCGACAGGGGACCTCAACTATGGCTACACCTTC
CDR3: CASSPTGDLNYGYTF

J: TRBJ1-5
size: .
V: TRBV7-2
D: .
DNA: TGTGCCAGCAGCCTATTGGGGGGGCGCAATCAGCCCCAGCATTTT
CDR3: CASSLLGGRNQPQHF

J: TRBJ1-1
size: few
V: TRBV15
D: TRBD1
DNA: TGTGCCACCAGCGGAGGGACAGACACTGAAGCTTTCTTT
CDR3: CATSGGTDTEAFF

J: TRBJ2-6
size: .
V: TRBV28
D: .
DNA: TGTGCCAGCAGTTTATGGCAGGGAACTGGGGCCAACGTCCTGACTTTC
CDR3: CASSLWQGTGANVLTF

J: TRBJ2-7
size: .
V: TRBV30
D: .
DNA: TGTGCCTGGAGTCTCTACAGGGAGCAGTACTTC
CDR3: CAWSLYREQYF

J: TRBJ2-7
size: few
V: TRBV5-4
D: TRBD1
DNA: TGTGCCAGCAGCAATGATGGGACAGTGACCTCCTACGAGCAGTACTTC
CDR3: CASSNDGTVTSYEQYF

J: TRBJ2-1
size: .
V: TRBV7-2
D: .
DNA: TGTGCCAGCAGCTTAAGAGGGAATGAGCAGTTCTTC
CDR3: CASSLRGNEQFF

J: TRBJ2-5
size: .
V: TRBV5-6
D: TRBD1
DNA: TGTGCCAGCAGCTTGGGCAGGGGGCTTGGCCAAGAGACCCAGTACTTC
CDR3: CASSLGRGLGQETQYF

J: TRBJ2-1
size: once
V: TRBV30
D: .
DNA: TGTGCCTGGAGTGTGGTCAGCAATGAGCAGTTCTTC
CDR3: CAWSVVSNEQFF